This T cell receptor (beta chain) comes out of a study of blood T cells in healthy people across ages. For the study at large: About one barcoded beta molecule was captured per two T cells (by template switching). General study points: A greater number of naive CD4+ cells and higher diversity distinguished long-lived donors from aged donors.

Primers used in a second PCR of about 6 to 12 cycles were a sample-barcoded 5' primer and a J-beta primer mix. A template-switch adaptor that had 12 random nucleotides put a tag on each cDNA molecule. TCRdb used MiXCR to reprocess the 5' RACE reads, holding one entry per CDR3 protein. The data show some 1.4 million distinct CDR3 sequences, about 40% seen once. Concerning this clonotype itself: What it recognizes is unknown.

The sequenced sample consisted of blood. This TCR derives from a woman under 30 in good health.

DNA for the CDR3: TGCAGTGCCCTCCCCGCCCCAGAGGGCACCCTCTACAATGAGCAGTTCTTC. The encoded protein is CSALPAPEGTLYNEQFF. V gene TRBV20-1 combines with J gene TRBJ2-1; the D gene is possibly TRBD2 (5 bases). Germline V lookup: CDR1 DFQATT, CDR2 SNEGSKA (reference sequence). With 6 bases removed from V and 3 bases from J, the gap between germline ends came to 24 bases. CDR3 size: 17 residues.